This TCR beta chain derives from a study of regulatory T cells in long-lasting Graves disease. General study findings and limits: Accuracy might have suffered from few samples.

Trimming took 0 bases from V and 0 from J, leaving 9 bases between them. The CDR3 length is 15 residues. Germline CDR1 and CDR2: MDHEN and SYDVKM. Relying on iRepertoire HTBI primers and Arm-PCR of CDR3 regions, the team built TCR beta libraries. TCRdb analysed the multiplex PCR reads with MiXCR anew, one entry per CDR3 protein. Of more than 300,000 distinct CDR3 sequences listed, around 15% are singletons. Time point here: newly diagnosed GD, antithyroid drugs for less than 3 months. Generation of the TCR library employed RNA extracted from PBMCs. This clonotype was recorded at least ten times. Its antigen is undetermined. This sample also appeared in a second study, on T cells in Graves' hyperthyroidism and ophthalmopathy.

The clonotype comes from a woman under 30 with Graves disease. The sequenced sample was peripheral blood mononuclear cells (PBMCs), obtained at new diagnosis, from a patient treated with antithyroid drugs. The chain uses TRBV28 and TRBJ2-7; a weak D match, TRBD1 (5 bases). The CDR3 coding sequence is TGTGCCAGCAGTTTATGGCAGGGATTCTCCTACGAGCAGTACTTC. It yields the protein CASSLWQGFSYEQYF.